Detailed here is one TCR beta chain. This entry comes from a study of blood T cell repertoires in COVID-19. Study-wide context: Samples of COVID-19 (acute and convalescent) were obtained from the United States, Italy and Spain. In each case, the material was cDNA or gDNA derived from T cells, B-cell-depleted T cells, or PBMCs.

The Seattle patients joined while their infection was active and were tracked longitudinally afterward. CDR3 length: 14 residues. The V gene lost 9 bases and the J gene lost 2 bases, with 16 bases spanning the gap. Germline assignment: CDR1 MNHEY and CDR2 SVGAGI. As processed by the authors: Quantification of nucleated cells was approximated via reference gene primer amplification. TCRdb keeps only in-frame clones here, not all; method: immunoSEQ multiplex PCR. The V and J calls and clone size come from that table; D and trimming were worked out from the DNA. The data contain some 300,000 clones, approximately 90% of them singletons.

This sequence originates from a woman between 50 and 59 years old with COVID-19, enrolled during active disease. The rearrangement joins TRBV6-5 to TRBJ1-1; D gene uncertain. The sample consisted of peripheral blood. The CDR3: CASHRPGLNTEAFF. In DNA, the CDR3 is TGTGCCAGTCATAGGCCCGGGTTAAACACTGAAGCTTTCTTT.